The clone carrying this T cell receptor beta chain occurred once. The data were obtained in a study of blood T cell repertoires in COVID-19. This table comes from immunoSEQ multiplex PCR, and its TCRdb copy is limited to in-frame clones, with some not included. The table shows roughly 160,000 clones, with over 75% occurring only once. Trimming cost V 6 bases and J 3 bases, with 16 bases left between them. The CDR3 sequence is 15 residues long. The germline V gene has CDR1 SNHLY and CDR2 FYNNEI. The receptor comes from a woman in her 40s with acute COVID-19. The sample comprised PBMCs or T cells enriched from blood (not recorded which). The rearrangement links TRBV2 to TRBJ2-3; possibly TRBD2 for D (6 bases). The CDR3 bases are TGTGCCAGCAGCGGTGATGGGAGGAGGACAGATACGCAGTATTTT. Its protein is CASSGDGRRTDTQYF.